Only a few counts were recorded for the clone carrying this T cell receptor beta chain. There are 16 residues in the CDR3. CDR1 and CDR2 from the germline V gene are KGHDR and SFDVKD. With 1 base clipped from V and 1 base from J, the junction kept 1 base outside the gene matches. This sample is part of a study of blood T cell repertoires in COVID-19. As for the study in general: COVID-19 samples, acute and convalescent, were from the United States, Italy and Spain.

TCRdb's copy holds only in-frame clones and misses some; the assay was immunoSEQ multiplex PCR. This sample carries some 150,000 clones, around 75% of them seen once, and the ten largest clones take about 14%. The sequencing input was peripheral blood. The gene calls are TRBV24-1 and TRBJ2-5, with 11 bases lining up with TRBD1. The TCR comes from a woman older than 75 with acute or convalescent COVID-19. The CDR3 DNA sequence: TGTGCCACCAGTGATTTTGGGACAGGGGGCCAAGAGACCCAGTACTTC. It encodes CATSDFGTGGQETQYF.